One TCR beta chain is described in this entry. The repertoire was sequenced with immunoSEQ multiplex PCR; TCRdb's copy has only in-frame clones and lacks some. The profile shows over 45,000 clones, approximately 79% of them singletons. This sample is drawn from a study of radiotherapy plus CTLA-4 blockade in lung cancer. Trimming at V came to 10 bases and at J to 5 bases, leaving 9 bases not matched to a gene. The CDR3 length is 13 residues. The germline gives CDR1 MDHEN, CDR2 SYDVKM. The source of this sequence is a human donor with non-small cell lung cancer who had a complete response to radiotherapy plus ipilimumab. Source: peripheral blood, taken from a patient treated with radiotherapy plus ipilimumab. The chain joins TRBV28 to TRBJ2-7, with 9 bases that match TRBD2. DNA of the CDR3: TGTGCCACCCTATCGGGACTAGCAGACGAGCAGTACTTC. This sequence encodes CATLSGLADEQYF.